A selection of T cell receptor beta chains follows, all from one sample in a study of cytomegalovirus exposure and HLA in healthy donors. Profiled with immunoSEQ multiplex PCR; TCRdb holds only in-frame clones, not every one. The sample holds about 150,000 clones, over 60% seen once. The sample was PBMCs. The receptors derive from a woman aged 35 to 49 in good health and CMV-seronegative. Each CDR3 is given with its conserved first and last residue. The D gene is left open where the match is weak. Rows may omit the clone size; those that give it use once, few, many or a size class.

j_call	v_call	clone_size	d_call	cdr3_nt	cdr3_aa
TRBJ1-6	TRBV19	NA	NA	TGTGCCAGTAGGACGGGATACTCAAATTCACCCCTCCACTTT	CASRTGYSNSPLHF
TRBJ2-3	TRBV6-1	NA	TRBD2	TGTGCCAGCAGTAAAGCTAGCGGGGTCTTCTCCACAGATACGCAGTATTTT	CASSKASGVFSTDTQYF
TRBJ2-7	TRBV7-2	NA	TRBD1	TGTGCCAGCAGCTTGTGGACAGGGGATTACGAGCAGTACTTC	CASSLWTGDYEQYF
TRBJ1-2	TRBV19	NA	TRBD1	TGTGCCAGTATGAACAGGGGGGGTGGCTACACCTTC	CASMNRGGGYTF
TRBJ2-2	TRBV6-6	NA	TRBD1	TGTGCCAGCAGTAAAGGACAGGCCGCGAACACCGGGGAGCTGTTTTTT	CASSKGQAANTGELFF
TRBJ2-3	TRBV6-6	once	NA	TGTGCCAGCAGCGCTACCCAGGGAACAGATACGCAGTATTTT	CASSATQGTDTQYF
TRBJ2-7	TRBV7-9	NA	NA	TGTGCCAGCAGCCGGGACGGGGGTCTTGATTACGAGCAGTACTTC	CASSRDGGLDYEQYF
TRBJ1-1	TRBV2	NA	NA	TGTGCCAGCAGCTTACAGGTTTCCACTGAAGCTTTCTTT	CASSLQVSTEAFF
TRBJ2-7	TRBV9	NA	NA	TGTGCCAGCAGCGGTGGGAGTGGTGGGTTCTCCTACGAGCAGTACTTC	CASSGGSGGFSYEQYF
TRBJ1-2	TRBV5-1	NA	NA	TGCGCCAGCAGCTTGGTCGGGGGTGGCTATGGCTACACCTTC	CASSLVGGGYGYTF
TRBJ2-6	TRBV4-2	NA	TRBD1	TGTGCCAGCGGTAGACAGGGCTTCTCTGGGGCCAACGTCCTGACTTTC	CASGRQGFSGANVLTF
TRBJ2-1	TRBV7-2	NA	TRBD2	TGTGCCAGCAAACTAGCGGGGGGCAGTTATGAGCAGTTCTTC	CASKLAGGSYEQFF
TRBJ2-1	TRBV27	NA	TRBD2	TGTGCCAGCAGTTTTTTGGGACTAGCCTACAATGAGCAGTTCTTC	CASSFLGLAYNEQFF
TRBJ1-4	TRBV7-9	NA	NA	TGTGCCAGCAGCTTAACAGGGTCAAATGAAAAACTGTTTTTT	CASSLTGSNEKLFF
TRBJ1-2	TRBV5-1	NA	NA	TGCGCCAGCAGCCCAGGGCAGAACTATGGCTACACCTTC	CASSPGQNYGYTF
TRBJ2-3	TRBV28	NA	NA	TGTGCCAGCAGTCTTCCAGGGGGCACAGATACGCAGTATTTT	CASSLPGGTDTQYF
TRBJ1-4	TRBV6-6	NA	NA	TGTGCCAGCAGTTACACAGGGAGCACTAATGAAAAACTGTTTTTT	CASSYTGSTNEKLFF
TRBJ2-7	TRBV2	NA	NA	TGTGCCAGCAGTGAGTGGCAGGGATCGTACGAGCAGTACTTC	CASSEWQGSYEQYF
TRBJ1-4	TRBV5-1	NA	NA	TGCGCCAGCAGCTTAGGCAGGGCTGTTGCAACTAATGAAAAACTGTTTTTT	CASSLGRAVATNEKLFF
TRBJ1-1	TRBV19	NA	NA	TGTGCCAGTAGACCGAAAGGGGGCACTGAAGCTTTCTTT	CASRPKGGTEAFF
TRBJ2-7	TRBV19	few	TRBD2	TGTGCCAGTAGTCCGATGGGGCGGGGGAGCTACTACGAGCAGTACTTC	CASSPMGRGSYYEQYF
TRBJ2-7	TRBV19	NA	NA	TGTGCCAGTAGTTTGGGGCCCGGGACTTTCACCTACGAGCAGTACTTC	CASSLGPGTFTYEQYF
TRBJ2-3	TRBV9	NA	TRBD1	TGTGCCAGCAGCGTAGTAGGGCAGGGGGTTGGCACAGATACGCAGTATTTT	CASSVVGQGVGTDTQYF
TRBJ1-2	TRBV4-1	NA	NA	TGCGCCAGCAGCCAGGCCAAAAAGCAAGGGGCGGTAAATTGGGGTGGCTACACCTTC	CASSQAKKQGAVNWGGYTF
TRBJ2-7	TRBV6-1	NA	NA	TGTGCCAGCCGTTCGAGCTACGAGCAGTACTTC	CASRSSYEQYF
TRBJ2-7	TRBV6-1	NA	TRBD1	TGTGCCAGCAGTCGACAGGGTATTTACGAGCAGTACTTC	CASSRQGIYEQYF
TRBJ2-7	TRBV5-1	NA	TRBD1	TGCGCCAGCAGCGCTACAGGGGGCTTCGAGCAGTACTTC	CASSATGGFEQYF
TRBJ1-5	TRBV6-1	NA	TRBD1	TGTGCCAGCAGTCCCTGGGACAGATCCGGCCAGCCCCAGCATTTT	CASSPWDRSGQPQHF
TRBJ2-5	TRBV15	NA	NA	TGTGCCACCAGCAGAGTGAGGGATTACGAGACCCAGTACTTC	CATSRVRDYETQYF
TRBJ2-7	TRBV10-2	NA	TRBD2	TGCGCCAGCAGTGAATTACTAGCGGGGTCAGGCGAGCAGTACTTC	CASSELLAGSGEQYF
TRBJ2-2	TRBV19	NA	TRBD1	TGTGCCAGTAGCCGGGGCAGGGGGCCGTTTGCCGGGGAGCTGTTTTTT	CASSRGRGPFAGELFF
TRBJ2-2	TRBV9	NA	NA	TGTGCCAGCAGCGTAGCTGCGGAGACAGACGGGGAGCTGTTTTTT	CASSVAAETDGELFF
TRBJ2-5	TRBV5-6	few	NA	TGTGCCAGCAGCTTGACACACATCCAAGAGACCCAGTACTTC	CASSLTHIQETQYF
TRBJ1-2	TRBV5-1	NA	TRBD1	TGCGCCAGCAGCTTTTGGACAGGGGGCCGCAGTGATGGCTACACCTTC	CASSFWTGGRSDGYTF
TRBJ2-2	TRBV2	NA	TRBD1	TGTGCCGAACAGGGGGCGAACGGGGAGCTGTTTTTT	CAEQGANGELFF
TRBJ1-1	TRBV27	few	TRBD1	TGTGCCAGCAGTGTCGGACAGGGATTAAGGAACACTGAAGCTTTCTTT	CASSVGQGLRNTEAFF
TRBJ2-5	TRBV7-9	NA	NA	TGTGCCAGCAGCTTAGTACCAGGCCTCGAGACCCAGTACTTC	CASSLVPGLETQYF
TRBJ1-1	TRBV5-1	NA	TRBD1	TGCGCCAGCAGCTTGGTTGGGACAGACACTGAAGCTTTCTTT	CASSLVGTDTEAFF
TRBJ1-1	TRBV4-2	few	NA	TGTGCCAGCAGCCAAGATGCGGGGGCGATTACGGAAGCTTTCTTT	CASSQDAGAITEAFF
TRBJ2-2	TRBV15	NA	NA	TGTGCCACCAGCAGATCTACCAACCCGTCCGGGGAGCTGTTTTTT	CATSRSTNPSGELFF
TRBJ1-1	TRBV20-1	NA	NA	TGCAGTGCCAGTCGACAGCCTGAAGCTTTCTTT	CSASRQPEAFF
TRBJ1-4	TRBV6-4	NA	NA	TGTGCCAGCAGTGACAACAGGGTGGCTAATGAAAAACTGTTTTTT	CASSDNRVANEKLFF
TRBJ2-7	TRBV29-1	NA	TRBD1	TGCAGCGTTGCTCCCATATTGGACAGGAGCACCTACGAGCAGTACTTC	CSVAPILDRSTYEQYF